This T cell receptor beta chain was profiled in a study of radiation and T cells in renal cell carcinoma. Study observations and caveats: No pretreatment tumor biopsies were available for baseline clonotypes.

Sequencing was performed with immunoSEQ multiplex PCR; in TCRdb, only in-frame clones are kept and a portion is missing. The sample holds around 180,000 clones; 88% are singletons and the top ten take approximately 10%. Regarding this clone: Its antigen is undetermined.

The time point is: blood 4 weeks post-SBRT, at nephrectomy. Treatment denoted: 15 Gy SBRT to primary tumor, nephrectomy 4 weeks later. Blood was sampled at baseline, 2 weeks and 4 weeks after SBRT. The CDR3 is 15 amino acids. V dropped 0 bases and J dropped 6 bases, with 15 bases sitting between them. Germline V CDR1 and CDR2: SNHLY, FYNNEI. The source material was blood, sampled from a patient whose treatment included radiotherapy and nephrectomy. The gene calls are TRBV2 and TRBJ2-7, with D possibly TRBD2 on 5 matching bases. The origin of this receptor is a woman aged 45-60 years with renal cell carcinoma. Here the CDR3 DNA reads TGTGCCAGCAGTGAAGCGAGATTCGACTACGGCGAGCAGTACTTC. The encoded protein is CASSEARFDYGEQYF.